This T cell receptor (beta chain) was recorded in a study of siplizumab effects on memory and regulatory T cells (dated by TCRdb to about 2019). Background for the entire study: The study examined how the anti-CD2 antibody siplizumab affects alloreactive T-cell subsets in allogeneic mixed lymphocyte reactions built from human PBMCs. The paper as a whole reports these results and caveats: Because sequences at frequencies below about 10^-5 were poorly captured, only a minor fraction of alloreactive clones could be mapped back to unstimulated subsets. Compared with memory T cells, unstimulated naive T cells appeared more diverse, and naive cells seemed to make a substantial contribution to the alloresponse. A naive or memory phenotype could not be assigned to roughly 80-97% of proliferating CD4+ or CD8+ clones. The suppressive function of proliferating Tregs from siplizumab cultures was not functionally confirmed. Siplizumab significantly reduced the cumulative frequency of alloreactive sequences traceable to unstimulated CD4+ memory T cells. Among mappable alloreactive CD4+ clones, an average Treg-derived fraction of roughly 69% was observed with siplizumab, compared with roughly 28% in control reactions.

The library came from the immunoSEQ multiplex PCR assay. About 10^5 TCR templates per sample were assayed by the deep sequencing platform. Genomic DNA extracted from sorted T cells was used for TCRbeta CDR3 sequencing. For the original study's pipeline: The R programming language was used for the clonal analysis of the TCRbeta CDR3 data. Unstimulated samples were compared with post-reaction CFSE-low samples to define alloreactive CD4+ and CD8+ clones. Regulatory or non-regulatory origin was assigned to alloreactive CD4+ clones by matching of sequences to sorted unstimulated Treg and non-Treg repertoires. TCRdb's version of the immuneACCESS table is confined to in-frame rearrangements and falls short of the full clone set. An unresolved V gene accounts for under half of the shortfall where checked; the remainder is of unknown origin. V and J calls and clone size are given by that table; D and trimming were obtained from the DNA. For this sample the table gives approximately 92,000 clones, of which 85% to 95% were detected only once. The ten largest clones add up to around 1.4% of the sample.

Sorted unstimulated T cells, along with proliferating T cells recovered from mixed lymphocyte reactions, underwent TCRbeta CDR3 sequencing. Fresh whole blood from roughly ten HLA-typed healthy donors served as the source for isolating PBMCs. To map where alloreactive clones came from, CD4+ non-regulatory T cells in the unstimulated state were FACS-sorted. Regarding this clone: There is no known antigen for this receptor. Per-base qualities were not stored, and no clone one base away is much larger.

The CDR3, cysteine through phenylalanine, is 15 amino acids long. Just the 45-base CDR3 DNA is kept, in frame starting at base 1. Sequences MNHNY (CDR1) and SVGAGI (CDR2) are obtained from the germline V gene (reference sequence). Relative to germline, V is 6 bases shorter and J is 6 bases shorter, with 21 bases between their ends. This sequence was found in a human donor in good health. This sequence uses TRBV6-6 and TRBJ2-7; the D gene could be TRBD1 or TRBD2, each one agreeing over 5 bases. The sequenced sample was non-Treg CD4+ T cells sorted from blood. What the cell subset or site label conveys for this sample: FACS-sorted unstimulated CD4+ non-regulatory T cells. The CDR3 region reads CASSDRDAVLSEQYF. The nucleotide sequence is TGTGCCAGCAGCGACCGGGACGCAGTTCTCTCCGAGCAGTACTTC.